The source of this T cell receptor beta chain is a study of monozygotic twins with inflammatory bowel disease. Study observations and caveats: Whereas healthy co-twins had higher TCRbeta diversity (inverse Simpson), IBD patients had lower diversity.

CDR3 length: 16 residues. From germline, CDR1 is MNHEY and CDR2 SVGEGT. Notes on this clonotype: The antigen is not known.

Per-sample cDNA came from eight separate reactions. Through template switching, UMIs that included a 6-nucleotide sample barcode were added. One entry per CDR3 protein, without DNA, is what TCRdb gives after re-calling the 5' RACE reads. The ten top clones account for 5.6%, within a sample of more than 300,000 distinct CDR3 sequences. This sequence joins TRBV6-2 or TRBV6-3 and TRBJ1-5; TCRdb indicates TRBD1, and absent DNA this call remains unverified. The sequenced material came from blood. The source of this sequence is a human donor with ulcerative colitis or Crohn's disease, or a healthy co-twin of an affected twin (not recorded which). This CDR3 reads CASSYYDNRGPGPQHF.